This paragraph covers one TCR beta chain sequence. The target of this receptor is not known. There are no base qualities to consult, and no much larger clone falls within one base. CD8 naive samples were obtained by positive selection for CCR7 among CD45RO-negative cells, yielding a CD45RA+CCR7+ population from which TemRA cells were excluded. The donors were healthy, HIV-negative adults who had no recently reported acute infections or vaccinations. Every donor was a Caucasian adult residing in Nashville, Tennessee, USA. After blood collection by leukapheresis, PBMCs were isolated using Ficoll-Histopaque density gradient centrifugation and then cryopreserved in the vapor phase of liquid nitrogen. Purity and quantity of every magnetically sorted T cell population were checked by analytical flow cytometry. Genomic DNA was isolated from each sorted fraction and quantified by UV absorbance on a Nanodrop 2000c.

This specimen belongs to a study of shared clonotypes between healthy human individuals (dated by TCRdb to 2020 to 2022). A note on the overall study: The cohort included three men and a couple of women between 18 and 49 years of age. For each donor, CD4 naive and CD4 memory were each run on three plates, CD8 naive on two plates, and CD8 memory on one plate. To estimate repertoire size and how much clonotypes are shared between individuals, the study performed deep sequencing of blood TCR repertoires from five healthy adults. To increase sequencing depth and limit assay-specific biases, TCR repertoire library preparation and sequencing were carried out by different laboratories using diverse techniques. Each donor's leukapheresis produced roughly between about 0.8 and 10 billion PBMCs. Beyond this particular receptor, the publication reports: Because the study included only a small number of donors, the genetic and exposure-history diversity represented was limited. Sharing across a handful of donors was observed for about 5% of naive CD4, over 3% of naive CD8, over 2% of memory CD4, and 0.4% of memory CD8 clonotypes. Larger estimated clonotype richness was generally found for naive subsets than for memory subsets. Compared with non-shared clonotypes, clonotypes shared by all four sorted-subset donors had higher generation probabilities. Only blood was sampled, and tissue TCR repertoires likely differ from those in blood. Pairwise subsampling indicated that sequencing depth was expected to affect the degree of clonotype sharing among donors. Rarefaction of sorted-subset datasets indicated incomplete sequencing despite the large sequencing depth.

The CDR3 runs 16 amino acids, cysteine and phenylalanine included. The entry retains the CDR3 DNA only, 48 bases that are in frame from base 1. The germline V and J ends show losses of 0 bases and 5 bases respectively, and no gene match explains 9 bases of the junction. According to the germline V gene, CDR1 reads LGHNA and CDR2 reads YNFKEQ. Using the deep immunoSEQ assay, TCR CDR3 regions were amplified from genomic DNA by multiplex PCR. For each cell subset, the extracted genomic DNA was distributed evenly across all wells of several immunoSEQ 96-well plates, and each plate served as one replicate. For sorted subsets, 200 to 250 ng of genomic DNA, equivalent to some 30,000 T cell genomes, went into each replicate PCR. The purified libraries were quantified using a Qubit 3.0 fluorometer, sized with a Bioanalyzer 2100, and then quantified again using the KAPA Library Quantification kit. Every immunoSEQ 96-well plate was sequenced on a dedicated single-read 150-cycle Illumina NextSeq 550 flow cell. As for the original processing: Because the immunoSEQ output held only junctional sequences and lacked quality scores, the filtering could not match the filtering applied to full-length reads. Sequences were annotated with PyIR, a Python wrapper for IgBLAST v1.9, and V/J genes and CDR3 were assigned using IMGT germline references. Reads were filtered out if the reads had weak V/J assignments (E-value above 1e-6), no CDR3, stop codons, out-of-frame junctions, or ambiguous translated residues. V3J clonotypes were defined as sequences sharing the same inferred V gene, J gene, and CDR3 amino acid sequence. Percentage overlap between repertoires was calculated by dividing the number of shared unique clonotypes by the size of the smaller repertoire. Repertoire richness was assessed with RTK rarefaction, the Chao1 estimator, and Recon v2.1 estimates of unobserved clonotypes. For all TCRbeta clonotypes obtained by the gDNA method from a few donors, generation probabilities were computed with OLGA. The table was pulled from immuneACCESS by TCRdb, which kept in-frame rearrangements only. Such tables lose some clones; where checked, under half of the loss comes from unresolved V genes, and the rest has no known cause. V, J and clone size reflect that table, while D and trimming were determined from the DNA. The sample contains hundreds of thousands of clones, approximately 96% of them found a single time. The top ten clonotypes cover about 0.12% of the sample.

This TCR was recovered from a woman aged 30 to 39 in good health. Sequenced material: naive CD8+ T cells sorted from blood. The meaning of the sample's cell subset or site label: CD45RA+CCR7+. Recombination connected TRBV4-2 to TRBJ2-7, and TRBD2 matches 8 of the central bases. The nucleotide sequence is TGTGCCAGCAGCCAAGATATGGCGGGAGGAGAAGACGAGCAGTACTTC. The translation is CASSQDMAGGEDEQYF.